This passage covers 15 T cell receptor beta chains from one sample sequenced in a study of vaccination and CD4 T cells after COVID-19. For these receptors, no antigen is known. Specified time point: late sampling 161 to 241 days after vaccination in a few convalescent patients. Treatment defined: approximately nine-day PBMC culture with coronavirus spike peptide pools or control peptides (ViraFEST assay). Sequence data for DNA of cultured CD4+ T cells were generated by the Oncomine TCR Beta short-read assay. TCRdb re-called the PCR reads with MiXCR, one entry per CDR3 protein. The profile shows around 26,000 distinct CDR3 sequences, 41% of them singletons. The material was CD4+ T cells from blood, cultured in vitro, obtained about 7 months after SARS-CoV-2 vaccination. Source of these receptors: a human donor who had recovered from COVID-19.

This clonotype is termed medium-sized. The chain is built from TRBV7-9 and TRBJ2-3; maybe TRBD2 (6 bases). V was shortened by 5 bases and J by 0 bases, with 9 bases between the two germline ends. Germline V gene lookup returns CDR1 SEHNR and CDR2 FQNEAQ (reference sequence). The CDR3 loop spans 14 amino acids. CDR3 loop: CASSPSGSTDTQYF. CDR3 nucleotides: TGTGCCAGCAGCCCCAGCGGGAGCACAGATACGCAGTATTTT.

The chain links TRBV27 to TRBJ2-7, with D perhaps TRBD1 (5 bases). CDR3 length: 15 residues. Trimming stripped 7 bases from V and 1 base from J, with 17 bases between. CDR1 and CDR2 from the germline V gene are MNHEY and SMNVEV (reference sequence). CDR3 DNA sequence: TGTGCCAGCAAAGTACAGGTCTTGGGGTCCTACGAGCAGTACTTC. Amino acids: CASKVQVLGSYEQYF.

This clonotype was seen more than once but under ten times. This chain uses TRBV7-2 with TRBJ1-6; TRBD1 is a possible D gene (5 bases). The CDR3 contains 11 residues. Germline V gene data show CDR1 as SGHTA and CDR2 as FQGNSA. V was trimmed by 2 bases and J by 15 bases, leaving 8 bases between them. In DNA, the CDR3 is TGTGCCAGCAGCTTATTAGGGGTCCTCCACTTT. Amino acids: CASSLLGVLHF.

To note about this clonotype: The germline gene is not matched at one end of the junction; a read error may be the cause. The chain is built from TRBV7-6 and TRBJ2-2, with D unresolved. The CDR3 is 15 amino acids. Germline CDR1 and CDR2: SGHVS and FNYEAQ. The CDR3 DNA follows: TGTGCTAGCAGCTTAGGTGCTACTTCTACCGGGGAGCTGTTTTTT. Protein: CASSLGATSTGELFF.

The chain employs TRBV20-1 and TRBJ2-1; 9 nucleotides line up with TRBD1. V shed 0 bases and J 6 bases; nucleotides not matched to a gene: 9. The V gene's germline CDR1 is DFQATT and CDR2 SNEGSKA (reference sequence). The length of the CDR3 is 16 residues. CDR3 amino acids: CSARDWGTGTPNEQFF. The CDR3 DNA sequence: TGCAGTGCTAGAGATTGGGGGACAGGGACCCCCAATGAGCAGTTCTTC.

The chain recombines TRBV6-1 with TRBJ2-7; 7 bases map to TRBD1. This CDR3 comprises 14 residues. V shed 6 bases, J shed 5 bases, and the junction held 10 bases outside the gene matches. Germline loops: CDR1 MNHNS, CDR2 SASEGT. The CDR3 loop reads CASSPDRESHEQYF. CDR3 in DNA: TGTGCCAGCAGCCCAGACAGGGAGAGTCACGAGCAGTACTTC.

This clonotype appeared once. This may stem from a read error, because a much larger clone lies one nucleotide away. The chain is built from TRBV7-9 and TRBJ1-2; D is possibly TRBD1 (6 bases). Germline lookup yields CDR1 SEHNR and CDR2 FQNEAQ (reference sequence). The CDR3 is 14 residues long. This CDR3 is CANSREGGGYGYTF. For the CDR3, the DNA is TGTGCCAACAGCCGGGAAGGGGGGGGCTATGGCTACACCTTC.

For the CDR3, the DNA is TGCAGTGCTAGGACCGGGACGGATCTTCGTTCGGGCCACACCTTC. It specifies CSARTGTDLRSGHTF. The chain recombines TRBV20-1 with TRBJ1-2, with D possibly TRBD1 on 5 matching bases. Trimming shortened V by 3 bases and J by 12 bases, and 26 bases separated the two germline ends. The CDR3 is 15 amino acids. CDR1 is DFQATT and CDR2 is SNEGSKA in the germline V gene (reference sequence).

This clonotype was detected only a few times. J is TRBJ1-2 and V is TRBV20-1; D remains ambiguous. Per the germline V gene, CDR1 is DFQATT and CDR2 is SNEGSKA (reference sequence). Trimming shortened V by 6 bases and J by 1 base, and 15 bases separated the two germline ends. This CDR3 is 14 amino acids long. The CDR3 sequence is CSAKRSGINYGYTF. As DNA, the CDR3 is TGCAGTGCCAAGAGGTCCGGGATTAACTATGGCTACACCTTC.

This clonotype has only a few counts. This chain uses TRBV24-1 with TRBJ2-1; 12 positions match TRBD2. The junction had 13 bases not matched to a gene; V was cut back by 5 bases and J by 0 bases. The CDR3 runs 20 residues. Germline V gives CDR1 KGHDR, CDR2 SFDVKD. DNA of the CDR3: TGTGCCACCAGTGCCCTATCGCTAGCGGGAGGGCCTCGCTCCTACAATGAGCAGTTCTTC. Protein: CATSALSLAGGPRSYNEQFF.

This clonotype was counted only a few times. The chain links TRBV21-1 to TRBJ2-7; whether TRBD2, the table's D call, matches the DNA was not checked. TRBV21-1 is designated a pseudogene. The CDR3 is made up of 16 amino acids. CDR3 DNA sequence: TGTGCCAGCAGCGGTACTTTAGCGGGAGAACTCTACGAGCAGTACTTC. It specifies CASSGTLAGELYEQYF.

This clonotype has only a few counts. The chain links TRBV20-1 to TRBJ1-5; possibly TRBD1 for D (6 bases). The germline CDR1 and CDR2 sequences are DFQATT and SNEGSKA (reference sequence). The CDR3 runs 14 residues. Trimming removed 5 bases at V and 6 bases at J, with 17 bases between. CDR3 protein: CSAYREYGGQPQHF. CDR3 bases: TGCAGTGCTTACAGGGAATACGGGGGTCAGCCCCAGCATTTT.

The gene calls are TRBV19 and TRBJ2-7; 7 positions match TRBD2. The CDR3 consists of 14 residues. V shed 5 bases, J shed 3 bases, and the junction held 7 bases outside the gene matches. Germline CDR1 reads LNHDA; CDR2 reads SQIVND (reference sequence). CDR3 bases: TGTGCCAGTAGTCCGCTGGGGGGGGGCTACGAGCAGTACTTC. Encoded protein: CASSPLGGGYEQYF.

The chain is built from TRBV6-1 and TRBJ1-1; 7 bases fit TRBD1. The ends lost 4 bases at V and 1 base at J; junction bases unmatched: 3. This CDR3 has 14 residues. CDR1 MNHNS and CDR2 SASEGT come from the germline V gene. CDR3 nucleotide sequence: TGTGCCAGCAGTGTGACAGGGACGAACACTGAAGCTTTCTTT. It specifies CASSVTGTNTEAFF.

This clonotype was counted between two and nine times. This chain connects TRBV20-1 to TRBJ2-7, with 7 bases aligning to TRBD2. The CDR3 totals 14 residues. Losses at the gene ends were 0 bases for V and 7 bases for J; bases not matched to a gene: 9. Germline lookup yields CDR1 DFQATT and CDR2 SNEGSKA (reference sequence). In DNA, the CDR3 is TGCAGTGCTAGAGATCTGGGAGGGGCGGGGGAGCAGTACTTC. This sequence encodes CSARDLGGAGEQYF.